The 15 T cell receptor beta chains below were found in one sample sequenced in a study of cytomegalovirus exposure and HLA in healthy donors. The PCR had 60 Vbeta and 13 Jbeta primers. Profiled with immunoSEQ multiplex PCR; TCRdb holds only in-frame clones, not every one. The sample includes about 190,000 clones, more than 65% seen only once; the top ten take around 3.7%. Sequenced material: PBMCs. All receptors derive from a man aged 35 to 55 in good health and CMV-seropositive.

The chain links TRBV27 to TRBJ2-7; possible D gene TRBD1, 5 bases. Germline V gene sequence: CDR1 MNHEY, CDR2 SMNVEV (reference sequence). The CDR3 covers 13 residues. V lost 10 bases to trimming and J lost 5 bases, with 18 bases between them. The CDR3 DNA reads TGTGCCACCCAATCCCATAGCAGGGACGAGCAGTACTTC. Protein: CATQSHSRDEQYF.

The V and J genes are TRBV7-9 and TRBJ2-3, with 9 bases matching TRBD2. Germline CDR1 and CDR2: SEHNR and FQNEAQ (reference sequence). After removal of 5 bases from V and 2 bases from J, the junction contained 5 bases not matched to a gene. CDR3 length equals 15 residues. The CDR3 is CASSVSGGNTDTQYF. The CDR3, as DNA: TGTGCCAGCAGCGTTAGCGGGGGAAACACAGATACGCAGTATTTT.

This clone was counted once. This sequence joins TRBV19 and TRBJ1-1; TRBD1 aligns across 7 bases. The CDR3 has 14 amino acids. Trimming at V came to 10 bases and at J to 0 bases, leaving 8 bases not matched to a gene. Germline assignment: CDR1 LNHDA and CDR2 SQIVND (reference sequence). The CDR3 DNA sequence: TGTGCCACCATACAGGGGACACTGAACACTGAAGCTTTCTTT. Its translation: CATIQGTLNTEAFF.

The chain employs TRBV5-6 and TRBJ2-3, with D tentatively TRBD1 (5 bases). The ends were cut back, 0 bases at V and 9 bases at J, with 8 bases in the middle. The CDR3 loop spans 12 amino acids. Germline V gene lookup returns CDR1 SGHDT and CDR2 YYEEEE. CDR3 bases: TGTGCCAGCAGCTTGGGACAGATAACGCAGTATTTT. Its translation is CASSLGQITQYF.

A single count supports this clone. The rearrangement joins TRBV7-2 to TRBJ2-1; 11 nucleotides agree with TRBD2. The CDR3 totals 17 residues. The germline V gene has CDR1 SGHTA and CDR2 FQGNSA. V lost 2 bases to trimming and J lost 3 bases; unmatched junction nucleotides: 6. The CDR3 DNA follows: TGTGCCAGCAGCTTATTGGGGACTAGCGGATTCTACAATGAGCAGTTCTTC. This gives the protein CASSLLGTSGFYNEQFF.

This clone was observed a single time. The gene calls are TRBV5-4 and TRBJ2-1; 10 bases line up with TRBD1. Trimming cost V 2 bases and J 2 bases; bases outside gene matches: 1. Germline CDR1 SGHNT, CDR2 YYREEE (reference sequence). The CDR3 extends over 15 amino acids. The CDR3 sequence: CASSLDRGPYNEQFF. The CDR3 nucleotides read TGTGCCAGCAGCTTAGACAGGGGGCCCTACAATGAGCAGTTCTTC.

This clone occurred once. V gene TRBV12-5 combines with J gene TRBJ1-1, with a possible D match to TRBD1 (5 bases). V was trimmed by 0 bases and J by 2 bases, leaving 16 bases between them. CDR1 and CDR2 from the germline V gene are LGHNT and FRNRAP. The CDR3 is made up of 17 amino acids. CDR3 loop: CASGLVRVGRVNTEAFF. CDR3 bases: TGTGCTAGTGGTTTGGTACGAGTTGGCAGGGTAAACACTGAAGCTTTCTTT.

V gene TRBV10-1 combines with J gene TRBJ1-3; 12 nucleotides match TRBD1. With V trimmed by 5 bases and J by 2 bases, 4 bases remained unmatched. This CDR3 contains 16 residues. Per the germline V gene, CDR1 is WNHNN and CDR2 is SYGVQD (reference sequence). The DNA for the CDR3 is TGCGCCAGCAGTCGGGACAGGGGGCACGCTGGAAACACCATATATTTT. This encodes CASSRDRGHAGNTIYF.

The chain is built from TRBV28 and TRBJ2-5; the D gene is possibly TRBD2 (5 bases). CDR3 length: 12 residues. The V gene lost 5 bases and the J gene lost 3 bases, with 7 bases spanning the gap. Germline CDR1 reads MDHEN; CDR2 reads SYDVKM. This chain's CDR3 is CASSDGEETQYF. As DNA, the CDR3 is TGTGCCAGCAGTGACGGGGAAGAGACCCAGTACTTC.

The chain is built from TRBV5-1 and TRBJ2-5; weak D call: TRBD1 (6 bases). The V and J ends lost 1 base and 5 bases respectively, with 12 bases between them. Germline V lookup: CDR1 SGHRS, CDR2 YFSETQ. The CDR3 loop spans 14 amino acids. In DNA, the CDR3 is TGCGCCAGCAGCTTGTTCGCCCAGGGGGAGACCCAGTACTTC. This codes for CASSLFAQGETQYF.

This chain connects TRBV2 to TRBJ2-4, with a possible D match to TRBD1 (5 bases). Germline CDR1 and CDR2: SNHLY and FYNNEI. The CDR3 runs 14 residues. V lost 5 bases to trimming and J lost 6 bases, with 14 bases between them. CDR3 DNA: TGTGCCAGCAGTAGTAACATTAGGGGAAACATTCAGTACTTC. Protein sequence: CASSSNIRGNIQYF. Combining the CDR3 with reference TRBV2 and TRBJ2-4 gives the whole variable domain EPEVTQTPSHQVTQMGQEVILRCVPISNHLYFYWYRQILGQKVEFLVSFYNNEISEKSEIFDDQFSVERPDGSNFTLKIRSTKLEDSAMYFCASSSNIRGNIQYFGAGTRLSVL.

The chain uses TRBV6-6 and TRBJ1-5, with 7 bases fitting TRBD1. The V and J ends lost 4 bases and 2 bases, in that order; junction bases with no gene match: 2. This CDR3 comprises 14 residues. CDR1 and CDR2 from the germline V gene are MNHNY and SVGAGI (reference sequence). The CDR3 nucleotides are TGTGCCAGCAGTTCCGGACAGGGCAATCAGCCCCAGCATTTT. It specifies CASSSGQGNQPQHF.

The V and J genes are TRBV18 and TRBJ2-7, with 7 positions matching TRBD1. Germline V gene data show CDR1 as KGHSH and CDR2 as LQKENI. CDR3 length: 13 residues. V lost 6 bases to trimming and J lost 3 bases; unmatched junction nucleotides: 5. CDR3 loop: CASSWDRYYEQYF. Here the CDR3 DNA reads TGTGCCAGCTCCTGGGACAGATACTACGAGCAGTACTTC. Filled out from reference TRBV18 and TRBJ2-7, the complete variable domain reads NAGVMQNPRHLVRRRGQEARLRCSPMKGHSHVYWYRQLPEEGLKFMVYLQKENIIDESGMPKERFSAEFPKEGPSILRIQQVVRGDSAAYFCASSWDRYYEQYFGPGTRLTVT.

The chain has TRBV6-5 and TRBJ1-5, with a tentative D call TRBD1 (5 bases). Trimming shortened V by 5 bases and J by 7 bases, and 15 bases separated the two germline ends. Germline V gene lookup returns CDR1 MNHEY and CDR2 SVGAGI. This CDR3 contains 14 residues. The CDR3 DNA sequence: TGTGCCAGCAGTCCTGTGGAGGGGCAGCAGCCCCAGCATTTT. Its translation: CASSPVEGQQPQHF.

The V and J genes are TRBV6-5 and TRBJ2-5; TRBD2 matches at 7 bases. This CDR3 region has 15 residues. The trim removed 2 bases at V and 4 bases at J, leaving 7 bases unmatched. From germline, CDR1 is MNHEY and CDR2 SVGAGI. This CDR3 is CASSYAATGGETQYF. The CDR3 DNA sequence: TGTGCCAGCAGTTACGCGGCTACGGGGGGAGAGACCCAGTACTTC.